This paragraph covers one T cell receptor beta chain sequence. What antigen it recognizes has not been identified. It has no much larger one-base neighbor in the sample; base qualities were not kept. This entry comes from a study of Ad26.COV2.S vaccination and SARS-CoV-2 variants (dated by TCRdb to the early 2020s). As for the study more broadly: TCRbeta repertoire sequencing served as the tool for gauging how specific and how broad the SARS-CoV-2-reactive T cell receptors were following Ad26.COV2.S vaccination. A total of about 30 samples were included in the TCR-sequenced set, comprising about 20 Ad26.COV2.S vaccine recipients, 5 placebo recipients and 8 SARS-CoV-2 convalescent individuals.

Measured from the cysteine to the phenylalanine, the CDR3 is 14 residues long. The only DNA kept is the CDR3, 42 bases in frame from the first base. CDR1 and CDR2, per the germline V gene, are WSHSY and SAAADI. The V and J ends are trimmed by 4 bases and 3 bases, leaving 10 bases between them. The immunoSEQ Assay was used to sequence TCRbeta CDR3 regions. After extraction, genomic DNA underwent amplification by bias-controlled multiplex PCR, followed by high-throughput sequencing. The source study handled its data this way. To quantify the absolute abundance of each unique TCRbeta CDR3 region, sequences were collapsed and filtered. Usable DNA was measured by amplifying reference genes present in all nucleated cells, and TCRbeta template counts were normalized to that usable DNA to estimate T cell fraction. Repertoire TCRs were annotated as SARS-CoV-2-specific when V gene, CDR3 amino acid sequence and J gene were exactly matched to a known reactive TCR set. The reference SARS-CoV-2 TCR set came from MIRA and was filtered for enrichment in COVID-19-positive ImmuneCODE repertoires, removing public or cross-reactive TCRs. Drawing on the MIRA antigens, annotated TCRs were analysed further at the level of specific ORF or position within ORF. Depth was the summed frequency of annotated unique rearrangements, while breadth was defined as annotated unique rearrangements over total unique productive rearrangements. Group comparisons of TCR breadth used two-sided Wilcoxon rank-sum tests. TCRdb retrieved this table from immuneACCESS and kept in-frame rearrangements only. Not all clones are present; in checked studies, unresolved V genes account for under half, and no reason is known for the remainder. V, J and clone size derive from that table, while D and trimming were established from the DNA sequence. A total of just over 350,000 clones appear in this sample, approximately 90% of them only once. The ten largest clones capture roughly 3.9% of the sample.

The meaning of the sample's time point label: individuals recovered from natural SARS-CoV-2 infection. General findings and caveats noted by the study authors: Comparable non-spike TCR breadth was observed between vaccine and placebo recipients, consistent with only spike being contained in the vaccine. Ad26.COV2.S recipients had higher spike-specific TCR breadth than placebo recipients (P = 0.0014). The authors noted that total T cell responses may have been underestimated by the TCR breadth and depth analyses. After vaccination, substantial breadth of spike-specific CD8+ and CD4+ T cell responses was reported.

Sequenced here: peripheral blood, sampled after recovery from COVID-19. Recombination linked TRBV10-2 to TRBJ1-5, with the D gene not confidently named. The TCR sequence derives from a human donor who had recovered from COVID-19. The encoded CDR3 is CASSVSGDNQPQHF. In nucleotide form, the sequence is TGCGCCAGCAGTGTGTCCGGGGACAATCAGCCCCAGCATTTT.